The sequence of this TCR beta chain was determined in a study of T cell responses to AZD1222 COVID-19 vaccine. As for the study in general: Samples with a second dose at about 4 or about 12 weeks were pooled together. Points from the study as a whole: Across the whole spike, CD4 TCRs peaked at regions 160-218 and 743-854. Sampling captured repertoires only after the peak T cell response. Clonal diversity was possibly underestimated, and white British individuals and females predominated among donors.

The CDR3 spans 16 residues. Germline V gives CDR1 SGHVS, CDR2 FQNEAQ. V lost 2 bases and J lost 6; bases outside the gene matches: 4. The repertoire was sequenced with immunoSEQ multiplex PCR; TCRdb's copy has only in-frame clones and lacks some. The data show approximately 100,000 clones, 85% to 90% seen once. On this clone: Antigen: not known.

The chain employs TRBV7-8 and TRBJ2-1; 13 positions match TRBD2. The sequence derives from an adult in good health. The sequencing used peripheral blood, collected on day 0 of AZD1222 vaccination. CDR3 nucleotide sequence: TGTGCCAGCAGCTTAACCTGGACTAGCGGGAGCAATGAGCAGTTCTTC. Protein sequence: CASSLTWTSGSNEQFF. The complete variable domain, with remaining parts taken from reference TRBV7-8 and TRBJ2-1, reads GAGVSQSPRYKVAKRGQDVALRCDPISGHVSLFWYQQALGQGPEFLTYFQNEAQLDKSGLPSDRFFAERPEGSVSTLKIQRTQQEDSAVYLCASSLTWTSGSNEQFFGPGTRLTVL.